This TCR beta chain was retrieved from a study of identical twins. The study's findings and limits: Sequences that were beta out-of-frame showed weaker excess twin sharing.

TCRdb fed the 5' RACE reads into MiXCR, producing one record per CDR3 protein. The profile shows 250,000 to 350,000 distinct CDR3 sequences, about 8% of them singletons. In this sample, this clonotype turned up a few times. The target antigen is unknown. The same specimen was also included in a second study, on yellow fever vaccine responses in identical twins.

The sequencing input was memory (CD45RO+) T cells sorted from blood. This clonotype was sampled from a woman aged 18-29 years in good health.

The CDR3: CASSDRPGTSWATQYF. The DNA of the CDR3 is TGTGCCAGCAGTGATCGTCCCGGGACTAGTTGGGCTACGCAGTATTTT. The rearrangement joins TRBV6-1 to TRBJ2-3; 8 bases align to TRBD2. CDR3 length: 16 residues. CDR1 MNHNS and CDR2 SASEGT come from the germline V gene. V shed 3 bases and J 8 bases; nucleotides not matched to a gene: 13.